This T cell receptor (beta chain) was captured by sequencing in a study of blood T cell repertoires in COVID-19. TCRdb keeps only in-frame clones here, not all; method: immunoSEQ multiplex PCR. This table holds approximately 82,000 clones, roughly four fifths found once. This CDR3 is built from 15 residues. Germline CDR1 is LNHDA and CDR2 is SQIVND (reference sequence). Trimming removed 10 bases at V and 0 bases at J, with 18 bases between. The sequencing sample was made of peripheral blood. The gene calls are TRBV19 and TRBJ1-1, with TRBD1 as a possible D gene (5 bases). The TCR originated in a man aged 45 to 65 with active or convalescent COVID-19. CDR3 bases: TGTGCCACCACTCTGAATAGCAGGGTGAACACTGAAGCTTTCTTT. It specifies CATTLNSRVNTEAFF.